The 25 T cell receptor beta chains below come from one sample, sequenced in a study of radiotherapy plus CTLA-4 blockade in lung cancer. Sequencing used immunoSEQ multiplex PCR; TCRdb keeps in-frame clones, though not all of them. The repertoire holds some 120,000 clones, roughly four fifths seen once, with approximately 3.5% in the top ten. Sequenced here: peripheral blood, sampled from a patient treated with radiotherapy plus ipilimumab. Receptor source: a human donor with non-small cell lung cancer that progressed on radiotherapy plus ipilimumab. Some clones in this sample may be carry-over from other donors' samples.

Comment on this clone: This CDR3 is also generated by other DNA sequences in the sample. The V call is TRBV6-5, the J call TRBJ2-6, with 7 positions matching TRBD1. Germline loops: CDR1 MNHEY, CDR2 SVGAGI. The CDR3 consists of 15 residues. With V trimmed by 6 bases and J by 0 bases, 2 bases remained unmatched. This chain's CDR3 is CASSRGTSGANVLTF. CDR3 DNA: TGTGCCAGCAGCAGGGGGACCTCTGGGGCCAACGTCCTGACTTTC.

The table lists this clone with a few counts. In nucleotides, the CDR3 is TGTGCCAGCAGTCCCCTCCTGAGAAGCTATGGCTACACCTTC. It specifies CASSPLLRSYGYTF. The chain links TRBV28 to TRBJ1-2, with no clear D. The germline CDR1 and CDR2 sequences are MDHEN and SYDVKM. CDR3 length: 14 amino acids. V was cut by 5 bases and J by 4 bases, with 14 bases left in between.

The chain joins TRBV14 to TRBJ1-6; 10 bases are a match to TRBD1. Germline V gene sequence: CDR1 SGHDN, CDR2 FVKESK. CDR3 length: 15 residues. Germline trimming cut 1 base from V and 10 bases from J; bases unmatched to any gene: 4. The CDR3 DNA reads as TGTGCCAGCAGCCAAGCGACAGGGGGCCGGTCACCCCTCCACTTT. Protein product: CASSQATGGRSPLHF.

The rearrangement uses TRBV7-9 and TRBJ1-1, with 7 bases aligning to TRBD1. Germline CDR1 is SEHNR and CDR2 is FQNEAQ (reference sequence). The CDR3 spans 13 residues. Trimming at V came to 3 bases and at J to 5 bases, leaving 3 bases not matched to a gene. The DNA for the CDR3 is TGTGCCAGCAGCTTCACAGGGGATACTGAAGCTTTCTTT. Its protein product is CASSFTGDTEAFF.

The sample holds one count of this clone. This chain connects TRBV7-9 to TRBJ2-5; D unresolved. Germline CDR1 and CDR2: SEHNR and FQNEAQ (reference sequence). The CDR3 has 13 residues. Trimming cost V 0 bases and J 5 bases, with 7 bases left between them. The CDR3 sequence is CASSLAGWETQYF. The CDR3 nucleotides read TGTGCCAGCAGCTTAGCAGGATGGGAGACCCAGTACTTC.

The chain carries TRBV28 and TRBJ1-1, with 9 bases identical to TRBD1. The CDR3 is 15 residues long. The J segment lost 5 bases and the V segment lost 5 bases, leaving 9 bases of the junction unmatched. Germline CDR1 MDHEN, CDR2 SYDVKM. This CDR3 reads CASSKHTGGRTEAFF. Written as DNA, the CDR3 is TGTGCCAGCAGTAAACACACAGGGGGCAGGACTGAAGCTTTCTTT.

The chain joins TRBV15 to TRBJ1-2, with D perhaps matching TRBD1 (5 bases). Trimming cost V 0 bases and J 6 bases, with 8 bases left between them. The germline V gene has CDR1 LNHNV and CDR2 YYDKDF (reference sequence). This CDR3 is 13 amino acids long. The CDR3 bases are TGTGCCACCAGCAGAGAGGGGGTGAATGGCTACACCTTC. Protein sequence: CATSREGVNGYTF.

This clone was counted only a few times. This chain connects TRBV5-6 to TRBJ1-5; 7 bases align to TRBD1. The germline CDR1 and CDR2 sequences are SGHDT and YYEEEE. With V trimmed by 2 bases and J by 4 bases, 12 bases remained unmatched. The CDR3 runs 17 residues. The CDR3 region has the DNA TGTGCCAGCAGCTTTGGGCCCCGTTCAGGGGGAAATCAGCCCCAGCATTTT. Its translation is CASSFGPRSGGNQPQHF.

There are a few counts of this clone. This rearrangement joins TRBV6-5 to TRBJ2-7; 8 bases match TRBD1. This CDR3 is 14 amino acids long. CDR1 is MNHEY and CDR2 is SVGAGI in the germline V gene. Trimming at V came to 7 bases and at J to 2 bases, leaving 7 bases not matched to a gene. The CDR3 coding sequence is TGTGCCAGCATTTGGGACAGGAACCCCTACGAGCAGTACTTC. Its translation is CASIWDRNPYEQYF.

V gene TRBV5-1 combines with J gene TRBJ2-1; TRBD2 matches at 9 bases. Per the germline V gene, CDR1 is SGHRS and CDR2 is YFSETQ. The CDR3 is made up of 15 amino acids. V was pared by 4 bases and J by 5 bases, with 7 bases of the junction left unmatched. Here the CDR3 DNA reads TGCGCCAGCAGCACGGGACTAGCTCTGGACAATGAGCAGTTCTTC. As protein: CASSTGLALDNEQFF.

CDR3 nucleotide sequence: TGTGCCACCTCCCGAGGGTACTCTGGGGCCAACGTCCTGACTTTC. Protein product: CATSRGYSGANVLTF. The chain couples TRBV6-1 to TRBJ2-6, with a tentative D call TRBD2 (5 bases). Trimming took 10 bases from V and 0 from J, leaving 13 bases between them. Germline lookup yields CDR1 MNHNS and CDR2 SASEGT. CDR3 length: 15 amino acids.

The chain combines TRBV6-5 with TRBJ1-2; no definite D call. Germline loops: CDR1 MNHEY, CDR2 SVGAGI. The CDR3 spans 12 residues. V was clipped by 2 bases and J by 5 bases, with 6 bases between them. The CDR3 here is CASSYDGYGYTF. In DNA form, the CDR3 reads TGTGCCAGCAGTTACGACGGGTATGGCTACACCTTC.

This chain connects TRBV2 to TRBJ1-5; 8 nucleotides match TRBD1. Germline trimming cut 6 bases from V and 0 bases from J; bases unmatched to any gene: 4. Germline-derived CDR1 and CDR2 are SNHLY and FYNNEI. The CDR3 totals 15 residues. CDR3 residues: CASRTGDYSNQPQHF. In DNA form, the CDR3 reads TGTGCCAGCAGGACAGGGGACTATAGCAATCAGCCCCAGCATTTT.

V gene TRBV4-3 combines with J gene TRBJ2-1; 10 positions match TRBD2. The V gene end was trimmed by 3 bases and the J gene end by 1 base; junction bases not matched to a gene: 15. This CDR3 is built from 20 residues. Per the germline V gene, CDR1 is LGHNA and CDR2 is YSLEER. The CDR3 sequence: CASSHLRALAGVVSYNEQFF. The DNA for the CDR3 is TGCGCCAGCAGCCACCTAAGGGCGCTAGCGGGGGTGGTGTCCTACAATGAGCAGTTCTTC.

This chain uses TRBV6-1 with TRBJ1-2, with 7 bases identical to TRBD1. The CDR3 extends over 16 amino acids. J lost 1 base, V lost 3 bases, and 8 bases had no gene match. Looked up from germline, CDR1 is MNHNS and CDR2 is SASEGT. The CDR3 nucleotides are TGTGCCAGCAGTGACACAGGGGTGAGCCTTAACTATGGCTACACCTTC. Residues: CASSDTGVSLNYGYTF.

This sequence joins TRBV29-1 and TRBJ1-1; D is possibly TRBD1 (6 bases). Germline CDR1 is SQVTM and CDR2 is ANQGSEA. The CDR3 sequence is 13 residues long. V dropped 4 bases and J dropped 2 bases, with 11 bases sitting between them. CDR3 DNA sequence: TGCAGCGTTGGGGGGCTTGGAAACACTGAAGCTTTCTTT. Translating it yields CSVGGLGNTEAFF.

This chain uses TRBV6-1 with TRBJ1-3, with D possibly TRBD1 on 6 matching bases. V lost 4 bases and J lost 5, with 12 bases in between. The CDR3 covers 14 residues. The germline V gene encodes CDR1 MNHNS and CDR2 SASEGT. The CDR3 region has the DNA TGTGCCAGCAGTGGGGGGCAGCCGAGAAACACCATATATTTT. This gives the protein CASSGGQPRNTIYF.

The chain joins TRBV5-8 to TRBJ1-4, with D possibly matching TRBD1 (6 bases). V dropped 4 bases and J dropped 7 bases, with 8 bases sitting between them. CDR1 is SGHTS, CDR2 YDEGEE, per germline. This CDR3 has 12 residues. In DNA, the CDR3 is TGTGCCAGCAGCCCAGGGGTTGAAAAACTGTTTTTT. Translating gives CASSPGVEKLFF.

The V gene is TRBV7-2, the J gene TRBJ1-1; the D gene is possibly TRBD1 (5 bases). Per germline, CDR1 SGHTA and CDR2 FQGNSA. The CDR3 totals 13 residues. The V end lost 3 bases, the J end lost 4 bases, and 9 bases lay between the germline ends. The CDR3 DNA sequence: TGTGCCAGCAGCTTGGGGGTGGGCACTGAAGCTTTCTTT. It specifies CASSLGVGTEAFF.

The rearrangement links TRBV6-5 to TRBJ2-5; a possible D gene is TRBD1 (6 bases). Germline values: CDR1 MNHEY, CDR2 SVGAGI. The CDR3 covers 15 residues. V lost 2 bases to trimming and J lost 2 bases, with 12 bases between them. CDR3 amino acids: CASSYGQIRQETQYF. In nucleotides, the CDR3 is TGTGCCAGCAGTTACGGACAGATCAGACAAGAGACCCAGTACTTC.

This clone was seen once. The chain links TRBV5-6 to TRBJ1-1; a weak D match, TRBD1 (6 bases). Between the trimmed V and J ends, which lost 2 bases and 1 base, there was a span of 9 bases. This CDR3 has 14 amino acids. Per germline, CDR1 SGHDT and CDR2 YYEEEE. The CDR3 is CASSFLDRNTEAFF. CDR3 nucleotides: TGTGCCAGCAGCTTTTTGGACAGGAACACTGAAGCTTTCTTT. The full variable domain, its missing parts supplied by reference TRBV5-6 and TRBJ1-1, is DAGVTQSPTHLIKTRGQQVTLRCSPKSGHDTVSWYQQALGQGPQFIFQYYEEEERQRGNFPDRFSGHQFPNYSSELNVNALLLGDSALYLCASSFLDRNTEAFFGQGTRLTVV.

This rearrangement joins TRBV9 to TRBJ2-7; 8 bases are a match to TRBD2. Germline V CDR1 and CDR2: SGDLS, YYNGEE. With 3 bases clipped from V and 11 bases from J, the junction kept 13 bases outside the gene matches. There are 14 residues in the CDR3. The CDR3, as DNA: TGTGCCAGCAGCGCCGGGACTAGTCCTGGGGGGGAGTACTTC. It specifies CASSAGTSPGGEYF.

The chain combines TRBV2 with TRBJ1-1, with TRBD1 matching over 10 bases. V dropped 6 bases and J dropped 7; count of bases not matched to a gene: 8. The CDR3 totals 14 residues. Germline assignment: CDR1 SNHLY and CDR2 FYNNEI. The CDR3 DNA sequence: TGTGCCAGCAGGCCCGGGACAGGGGTGGTTGAAGCTTTCTTT. Encoded protein: CASRPGTGVVEAFF.

The V and J genes are TRBV18 and TRBJ1-1; 8 bases map to TRBD1. The CDR3 contains 15 residues. The germline CDR1 and CDR2 sequences are KGHSH and LQKENI. V was clipped by 2 bases and J by 0 bases; unmatched bases: 2. This chain's CDR3 is CASSPAGGVNTEAFF. CDR3 nucleotide sequence: TGTGCCAGCTCACCAGCAGGGGGCGTGAACACTGAAGCTTTCTTT.

This chain links TRBV18 with TRBJ1-4; maybe TRBD1 (5 bases). Germline V gene data show CDR1 as KGHSH and CDR2 as LQKENI. The CDR3 loop spans 13 amino acids. Trimming cost V 5 bases and J 5 bases, with 9 bases left between them. The chain's CDR3 is CASSKGRNEKLFF. CDR3 nucleotides: TGTGCCAGCTCAAAGGGACGGAATGAAAAACTGTTTTTT. Supplemented by reference TRBV18 and TRBJ1-4, the full variable domain reads NAGVMQNPRHLVRRRGQEARLRCSPMKGHSHVYWYRQLPEEGLKFMVYLQKENIIDESGMPKERFSAEFPKEGPSILRIQQVVRGDSAAYFCASSKGRNEKLFFGSGTQLSVL.